This T cell receptor beta chain was profiled in a study of regulatory T cells in long-lasting Graves disease. V was trimmed by 3 bases and J by 3 bases, leaving 21 bases between them. Germline CDR1 SGDLS, CDR2 YYNGEE. This CDR3 is built from 17 residues. The sample's time point: newly diagnosed GD, antithyroid drugs for less than 3 months. From PBMCs, RNA was extracted and then used to make the TCR library. This clonotype has just a few counts. Its antigen is undetermined. iRepertoire HTBI primers and Arm-PCR of CDR3 regions built TCR beta libraries. In TCRdb, the multiplex PCR reads were re-called with MiXCR into one record per CDR3 protein. The sample consists of 550,000 or so distinct CDR3 sequences, around 13% of them appearing once. Overall study results and limits: Persistent disease was associated with favored TRBV28 usage and with favored use of TRBJ1-2 and TRBJ2-5.

The data also belong to a second study, concerning T cells in Graves' hyperthyroidism and ophthalmopathy.

The chain joins TRBV9 to TRBJ1-2, with D hard to call. This specimen was peripheral blood mononuclear cells (PBMCs), taken at new diagnosis, from a patient treated with antithyroid drugs. The TCR was taken from a woman aged 30 to 39 with Graves disease. CDR3 bases: TGTGCCAGCAGCGCAAATCCCGGACCTAATCCCCACTATGGCTACACCTTC. This gives the protein CASSANPGPNPHYGYTF.